This T cell receptor (beta chain) originates from a study of control samples from healthy donors and cancer patients. This clone has a single count. Data came from immunoSEQ multiplex PCR; TCRdb stores just in-frame clones and leaves some out. The repertoire consists of 250,000 to 300,000 clones, with more than 65% occurring once and the leading ten covering 10% to 15%. In germline, CDR1 is MNHNS, CDR2 SASEGT. V lost 4 bases and J 6 bases, leaving 18 bases between the germline ends. CDR3 length equals 16 residues. The source of this sequence is a woman aged 55-69 years with lung cancer. The sequenced sample was PBMCs. This chain uses TRBV6-1 with TRBJ1-4; TRBD1 might be the D (6 bases). The CDR3 protein is CASSGLRQEDYEKLFF. DNA of the CDR3: TGTGCCAGCAGTGGGCTGCGACAGGAGGACTATGAAAAACTGTTTTTT.